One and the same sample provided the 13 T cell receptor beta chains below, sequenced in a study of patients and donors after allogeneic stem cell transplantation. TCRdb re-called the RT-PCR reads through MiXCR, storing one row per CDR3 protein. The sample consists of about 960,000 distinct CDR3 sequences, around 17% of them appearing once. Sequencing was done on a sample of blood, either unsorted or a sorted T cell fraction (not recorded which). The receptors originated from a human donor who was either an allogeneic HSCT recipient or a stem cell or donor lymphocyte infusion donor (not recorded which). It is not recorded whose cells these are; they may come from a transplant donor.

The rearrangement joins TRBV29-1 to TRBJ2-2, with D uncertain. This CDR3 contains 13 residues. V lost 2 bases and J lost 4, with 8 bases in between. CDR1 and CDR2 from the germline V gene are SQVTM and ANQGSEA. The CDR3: CSVEPRATGELFF. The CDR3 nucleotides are TGCAGCGTTGAACCACGGGCCACCGGGGAGCTGTTTTTT.

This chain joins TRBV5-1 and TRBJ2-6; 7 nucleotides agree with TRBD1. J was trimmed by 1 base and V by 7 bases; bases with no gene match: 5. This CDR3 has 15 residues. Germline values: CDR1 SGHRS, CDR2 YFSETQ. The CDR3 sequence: CASGDSLSGANVLTF. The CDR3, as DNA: TGCGCCAGCGGGGACAGCCTATCTGGGGCCAACGTCCTGACTTTC.

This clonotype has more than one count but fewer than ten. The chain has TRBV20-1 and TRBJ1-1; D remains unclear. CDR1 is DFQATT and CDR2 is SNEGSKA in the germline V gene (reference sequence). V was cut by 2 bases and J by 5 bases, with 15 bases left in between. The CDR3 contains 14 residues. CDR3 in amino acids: CSARSPLRWTEAFF. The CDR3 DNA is TGCAGTGCTAGATCCCCCCTTAGGTGGACTGAAGCTTTCTTT.

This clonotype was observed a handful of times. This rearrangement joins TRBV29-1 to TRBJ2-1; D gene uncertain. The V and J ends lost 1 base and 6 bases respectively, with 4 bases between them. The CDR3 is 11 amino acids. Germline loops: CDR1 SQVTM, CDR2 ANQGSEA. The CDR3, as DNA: TGCAGCGTTGAAGTAGCCAATGAGCAGTTCTTC. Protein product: CSVEVANEQFF.

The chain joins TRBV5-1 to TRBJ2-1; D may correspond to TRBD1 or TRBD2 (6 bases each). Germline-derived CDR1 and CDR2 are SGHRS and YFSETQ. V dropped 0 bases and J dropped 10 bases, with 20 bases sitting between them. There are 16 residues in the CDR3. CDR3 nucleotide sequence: TGCGCCAGCAGCTTGGGGGGGGCCGGAGGATGGGGCGAGCAGTTCTTC. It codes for CASSLGGAGGWGEQFF.

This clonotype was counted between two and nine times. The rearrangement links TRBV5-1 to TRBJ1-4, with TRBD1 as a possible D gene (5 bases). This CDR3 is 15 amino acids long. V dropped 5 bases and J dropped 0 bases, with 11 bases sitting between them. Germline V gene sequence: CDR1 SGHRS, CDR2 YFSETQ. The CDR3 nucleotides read TGCGCCAGCAGTTTCACAGGCGCAACTAATGAAAAACTGTTTTTT. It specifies CASSFTGATNEKLFF. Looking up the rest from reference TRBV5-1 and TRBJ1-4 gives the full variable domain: KAGVTQTPRYLIKTRGQQVTLSCSPISGHRSVSWYQQTPGQGLQFLFEYFSETQRNKGNFPGRFSGRQFSNSRSEMNVSTLELGDSALYLCASSFTGATNEKLFFGSGTQLSVL.

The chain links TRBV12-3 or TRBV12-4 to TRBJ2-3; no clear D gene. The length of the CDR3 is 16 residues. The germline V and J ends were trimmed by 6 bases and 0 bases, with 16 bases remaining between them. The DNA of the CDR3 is TGTGCCAGCAGCCCGGATACTTGGTCCAGCACAGATACGCAGTATTTT. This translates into CASSPDTWSSTDTQYF.

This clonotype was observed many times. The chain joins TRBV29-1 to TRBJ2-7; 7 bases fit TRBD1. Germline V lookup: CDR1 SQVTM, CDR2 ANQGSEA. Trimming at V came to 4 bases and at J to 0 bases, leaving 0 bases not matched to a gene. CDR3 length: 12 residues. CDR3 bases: TGCAGCGTTGGGGACAGCTCCTACGAGCAGTACTTC. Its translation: CSVGDSSYEQYF.

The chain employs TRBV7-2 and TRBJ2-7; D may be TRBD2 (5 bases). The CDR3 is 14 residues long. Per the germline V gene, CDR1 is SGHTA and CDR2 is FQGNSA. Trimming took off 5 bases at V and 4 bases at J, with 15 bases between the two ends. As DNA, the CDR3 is TGTGCCAGCAGCCGCACTCGGGATTATTACGAGCAGTACTTC. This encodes CASSRTRDYYEQYF.

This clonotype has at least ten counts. The CDR3 protein is CSAFTHEQFF. Here the CDR3 DNA reads TGCAGCGCCTTCACCCATGAGCAGTTCTTC. V and J are TRBV29-1 and TRBJ2-1; D gene ambiguous. Germline V lookup: CDR1 SQVTM, CDR2 ANQGSEA. The CDR3 totals 10 residues. V was shortened by 7 bases and J by 8 bases, with 9 bases between the two germline ends.

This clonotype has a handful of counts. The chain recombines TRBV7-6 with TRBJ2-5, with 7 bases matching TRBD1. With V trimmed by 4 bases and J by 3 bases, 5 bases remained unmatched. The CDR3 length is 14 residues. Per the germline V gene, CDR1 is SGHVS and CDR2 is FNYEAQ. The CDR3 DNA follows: TGTGCCAGCAGCTCAAACAGGGGAAAAGAGACCCAGTACTTC. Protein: CASSSNRGKETQYF.

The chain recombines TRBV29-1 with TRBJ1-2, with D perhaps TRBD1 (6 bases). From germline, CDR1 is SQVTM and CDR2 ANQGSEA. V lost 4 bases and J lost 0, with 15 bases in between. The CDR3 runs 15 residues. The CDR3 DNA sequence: TGCAGCGTTGGTGGGAACAGGGTAGCTAACTATGGCTACACCTTC. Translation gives CSVGGNRVANYGYTF.

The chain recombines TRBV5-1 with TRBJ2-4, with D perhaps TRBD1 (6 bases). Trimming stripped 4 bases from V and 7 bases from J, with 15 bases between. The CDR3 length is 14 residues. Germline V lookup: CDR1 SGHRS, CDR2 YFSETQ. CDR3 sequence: CASSTTTGLNIQYF. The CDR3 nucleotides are TGCGCCAGCAGCACAACTACAGGGCTGAACATTCAGTACTTC.